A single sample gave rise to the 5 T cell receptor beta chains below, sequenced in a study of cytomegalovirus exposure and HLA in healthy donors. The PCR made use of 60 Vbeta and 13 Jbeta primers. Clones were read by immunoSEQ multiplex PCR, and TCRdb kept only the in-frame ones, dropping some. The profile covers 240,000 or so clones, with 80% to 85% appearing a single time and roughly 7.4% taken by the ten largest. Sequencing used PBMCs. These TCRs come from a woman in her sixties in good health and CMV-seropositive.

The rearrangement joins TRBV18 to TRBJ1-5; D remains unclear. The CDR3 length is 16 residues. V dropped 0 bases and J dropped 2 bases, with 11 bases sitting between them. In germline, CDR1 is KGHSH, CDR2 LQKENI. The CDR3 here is CASSPPGGLGNQPQHF. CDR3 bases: TGTGCCAGCTCACCACCCGGAGGGTTGGGCAATCAGCCCCAGCATTTT.

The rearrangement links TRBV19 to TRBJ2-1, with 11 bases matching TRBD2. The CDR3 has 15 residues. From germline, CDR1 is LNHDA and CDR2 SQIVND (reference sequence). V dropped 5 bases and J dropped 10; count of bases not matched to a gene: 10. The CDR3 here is CASSPTSGTTGEQFF. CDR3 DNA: TGTGCCAGTAGTCCGACTAGCGGGACCACAGGGGAGCAGTTCTTC.

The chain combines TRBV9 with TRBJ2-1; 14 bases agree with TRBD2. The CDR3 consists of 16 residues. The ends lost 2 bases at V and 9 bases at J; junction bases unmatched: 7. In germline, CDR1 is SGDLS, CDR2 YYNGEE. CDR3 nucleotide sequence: TGTGCCAGCAGCGTCTCCGGGACTAGCGGGAGAAGTGAGCAGTTCTTC. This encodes CASSVSGTSGRSEQFF.

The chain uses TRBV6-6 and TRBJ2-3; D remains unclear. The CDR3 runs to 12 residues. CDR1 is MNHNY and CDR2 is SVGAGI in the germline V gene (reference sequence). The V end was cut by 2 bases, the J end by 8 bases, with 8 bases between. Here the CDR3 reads CASSYVTGTQYF. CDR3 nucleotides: TGTGCCAGCAGTTACGTAACGGGTACGCAGTATTTT.

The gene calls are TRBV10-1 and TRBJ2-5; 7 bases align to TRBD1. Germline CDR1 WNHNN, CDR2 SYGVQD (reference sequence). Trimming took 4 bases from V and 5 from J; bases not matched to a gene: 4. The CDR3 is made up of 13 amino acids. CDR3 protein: CASSGTGHETQYF. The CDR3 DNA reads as TGCGCCAGCAGTGGGACAGGCCACGAGACCCAGTACTTC.